The T cell receptor (beta chain) described here comes from a study of Graves' ophthalmopathy and Graves' hyperthyroidism. Using RNA transcripts, the TCR beta CDR3 regions were amplified. The first-round RT-PCR employed HTBI primers together with the Qiagen OneStep RT-PCR kit. A multiplex PCR was then performed as the second round. A single record per CDR3 protein comes from TCRdb applying MiXCR to the multiplex PCR reads. The sample shows about 620,000 distinct CDR3 sequences, around a fifth of them seen only once. V dropped 5 bases and J dropped 8 bases, with 15 bases sitting between them. The CDR3 totals 13 residues. This clonotype was seen repeatedly, ten times or more. Its antigen is unidentified. Study outcomes and limitations: Most thyroid clonotypes expanded beyond 0.001 frequency were also found in blood.

The study recruited hyperthyroidism patients aged 18 to 65 who were newly diagnosed, under 2 months' duration. Sampling around 10 ml of fresh peripheral blood provided the PBMCs. The chain combines TRBV12-3 or TRBV12-4 with TRBJ1-2, with D tentatively TRBD1 (6 bases). This TCR derives from a woman under 30 with stable Graves' hyperthyroidism. Some clones in this sample may be carry-over from other donors' samples. Sequencing input: peripheral blood. The CDR3 bases are TGTGCCAGCAGTGCCGCGTCAGGGGTAGGCTACACCTTC. Encoded protein: CASSAASGVGYTF.